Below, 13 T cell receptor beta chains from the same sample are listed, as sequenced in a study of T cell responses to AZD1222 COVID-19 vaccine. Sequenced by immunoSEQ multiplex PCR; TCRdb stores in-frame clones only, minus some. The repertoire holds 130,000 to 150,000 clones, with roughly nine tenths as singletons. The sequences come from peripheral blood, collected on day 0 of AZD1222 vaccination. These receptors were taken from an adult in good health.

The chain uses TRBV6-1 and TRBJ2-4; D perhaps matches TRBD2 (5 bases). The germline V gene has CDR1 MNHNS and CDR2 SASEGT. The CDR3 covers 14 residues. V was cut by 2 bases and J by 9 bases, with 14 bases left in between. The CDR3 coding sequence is TGTGCCAGCAGTGAAAACTACGGACGGGGCATTCAGTACTTC. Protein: CASSENYGRGIQYF.

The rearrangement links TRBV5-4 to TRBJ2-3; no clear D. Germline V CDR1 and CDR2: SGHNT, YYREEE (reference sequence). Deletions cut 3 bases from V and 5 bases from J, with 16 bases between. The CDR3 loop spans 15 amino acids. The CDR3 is CASSSGPKPKDTQYF. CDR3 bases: TGTGCCAGCAGCTCTGGACCCAAGCCCAAAGATACGCAGTATTTT. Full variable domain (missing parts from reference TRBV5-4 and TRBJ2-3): ETGVTQSPTHLIKTRGQQVTLRCSSQSGHNTVSWYQQALGQGPQFIFQYYREEENGRGNFPPRFSGLQFPNYSSELNVNALELDDSALYLCASSSGPKPKDTQYFGPGTRLTVL.

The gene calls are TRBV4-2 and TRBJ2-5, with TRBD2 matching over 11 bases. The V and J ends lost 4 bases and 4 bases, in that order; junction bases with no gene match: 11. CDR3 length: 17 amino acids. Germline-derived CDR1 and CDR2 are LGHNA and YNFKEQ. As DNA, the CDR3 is TGTGCCAGCAGCCCGGGGACTAGCGGACCCAGGGGAGAGACCCAGTACTTC. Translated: CASSPGTSGPRGETQYF.

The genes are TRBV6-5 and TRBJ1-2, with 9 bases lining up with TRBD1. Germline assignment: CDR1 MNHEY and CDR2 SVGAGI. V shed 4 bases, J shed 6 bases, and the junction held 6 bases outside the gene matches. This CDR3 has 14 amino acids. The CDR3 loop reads CASSSRTGAHGYTF. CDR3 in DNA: TGTGCCAGCAGTTCCCGGACAGGGGCACATGGCTACACCTTC.

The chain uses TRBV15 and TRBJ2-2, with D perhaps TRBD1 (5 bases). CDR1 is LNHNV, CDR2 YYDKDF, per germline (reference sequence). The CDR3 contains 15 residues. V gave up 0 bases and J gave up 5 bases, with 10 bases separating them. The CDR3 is CATSRDRAGTGELFF. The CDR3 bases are TGTGCCACCAGCAGAGATCGGGCAGGGACCGGGGAGCTGTTTTTT. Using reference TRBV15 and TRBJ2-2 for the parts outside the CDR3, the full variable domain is DAMVIQNPRYQVTQFGKPVTLSCSQTLNHNVMYWYQQKSSQAPKLLFHYYDKDFNNEADTPDNFQSRRPNTSFCFLDIRSPGLGDTAMYLCATSRDRAGTGELFFGEGSRLTVL.

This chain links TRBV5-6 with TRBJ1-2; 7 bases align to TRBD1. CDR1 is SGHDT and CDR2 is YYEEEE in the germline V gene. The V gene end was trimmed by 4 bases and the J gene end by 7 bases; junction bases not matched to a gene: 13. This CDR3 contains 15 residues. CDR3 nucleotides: TGTGCCAGCAGCGCGAGCCCCCAGGGGGTAGGTGGCTACACCTTC. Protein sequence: CASSASPQGVGGYTF.

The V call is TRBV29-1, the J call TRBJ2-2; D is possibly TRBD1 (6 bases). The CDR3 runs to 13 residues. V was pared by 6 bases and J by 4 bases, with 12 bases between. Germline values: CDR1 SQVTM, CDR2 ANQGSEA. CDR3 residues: CSVRTAVTGELFF. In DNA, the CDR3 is TGCAGCGTCCGGACAGCTGTCACCGGGGAGCTGTTTTTT.

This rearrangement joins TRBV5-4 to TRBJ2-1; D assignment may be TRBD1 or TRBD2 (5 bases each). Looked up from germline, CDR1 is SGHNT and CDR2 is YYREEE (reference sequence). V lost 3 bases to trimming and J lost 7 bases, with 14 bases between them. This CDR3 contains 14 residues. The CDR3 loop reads CASSSPGTDNEQFF. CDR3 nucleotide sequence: TGTGCCAGCAGCTCACCCGGGACGGATAATGAGCAGTTCTTC.

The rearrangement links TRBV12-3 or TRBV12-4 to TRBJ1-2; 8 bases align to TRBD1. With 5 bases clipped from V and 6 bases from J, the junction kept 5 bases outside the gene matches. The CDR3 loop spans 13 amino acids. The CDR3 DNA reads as TGTGCCAGCAGTACGGGACAGGCACATGGCTACACCTTC. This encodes CASSTGQAHGYTF.

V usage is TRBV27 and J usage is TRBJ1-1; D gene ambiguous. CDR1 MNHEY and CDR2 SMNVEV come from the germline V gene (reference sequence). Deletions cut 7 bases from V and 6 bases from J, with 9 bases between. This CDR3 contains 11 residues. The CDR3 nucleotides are TGTGCCAGCAAAGGGTGGTCTGAAGCTTTCTTT. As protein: CASKGWSEAFF.

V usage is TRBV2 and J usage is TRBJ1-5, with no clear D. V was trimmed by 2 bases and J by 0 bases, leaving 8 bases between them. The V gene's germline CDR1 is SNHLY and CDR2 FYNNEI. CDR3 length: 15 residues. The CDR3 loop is CASSELGISNQPQHF. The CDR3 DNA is TGTGCCAGCAGTGAATTGGGGATTAGCAATCAGCCCCAGCATTTT.

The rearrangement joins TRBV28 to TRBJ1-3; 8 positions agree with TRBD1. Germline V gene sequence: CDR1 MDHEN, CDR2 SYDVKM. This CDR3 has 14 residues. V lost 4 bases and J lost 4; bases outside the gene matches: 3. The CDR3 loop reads CASSSPGGGNTIYF. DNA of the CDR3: TGTGCCAGCAGTTCCCCAGGGGGCGGAAACACCATATATTTT.

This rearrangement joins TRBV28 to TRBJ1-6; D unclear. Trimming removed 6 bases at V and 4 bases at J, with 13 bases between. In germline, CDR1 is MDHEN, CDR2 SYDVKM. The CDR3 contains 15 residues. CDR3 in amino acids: CASSSPTGYNSPLHF. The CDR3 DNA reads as TGTGCCAGCAGCTCTCCCACCGGGTATAATTCACCCCTCCACTTT.